This TCR beta chain is drawn from a study of T cells in Graves' hyperthyroidism and ophthalmopathy. Germline values: CDR1 SNHLY, CDR2 FYNNEI. The V end lost 6 bases, the J end lost 4 bases, and 12 bases lay between the germline ends. The CDR3 extends over 14 amino acids. Patients were excluded because of uncontrolled infection, other autoimmune disease, pregnancy or lactation. This clonotype showed up many times. Its antigen remains unidentified. Using RNA transcripts as the source, TCR beta CDR3 regions were amplified. The HTBI primer set was used in a first-round RT-PCR of the TCR CDR3. MiXCR was run by TCRdb on the multiplex PCR reads, yielding one entry per CDR3 protein. The sample holds about 600,000 distinct CDR3 sequences, about a sixth seen once. Study-level results: Ophthalmopathy was told apart from stable hyperthyroidism by a 13 V-J model. Blood shared most expanded thyroid clonotypes above 0.001.

The chain carries TRBV2 and TRBJ1-4; D unresolved. The sequenced sample consisted of blood. This TCR derives from a woman in her 40s with Graves' ophthalmopathy. CDR3 in DNA: TGTGCCAGCAGCGTACTGGAGGTTAATGAAAAACTGTTTTTT. Its translation: CASSVLEVNEKLFF.